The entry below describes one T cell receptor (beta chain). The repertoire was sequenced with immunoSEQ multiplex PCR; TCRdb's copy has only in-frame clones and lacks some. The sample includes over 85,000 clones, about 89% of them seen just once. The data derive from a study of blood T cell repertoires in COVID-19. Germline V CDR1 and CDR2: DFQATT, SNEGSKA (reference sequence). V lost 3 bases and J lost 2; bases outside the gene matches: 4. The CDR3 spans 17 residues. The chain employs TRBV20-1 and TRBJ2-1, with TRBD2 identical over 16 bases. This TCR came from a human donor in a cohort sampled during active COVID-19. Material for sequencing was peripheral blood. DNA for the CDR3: TGCAGTGCTAGTTCCGGGACTAGCGGGAGGGCCTACAATGAGCAGTTCTTC. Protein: CSASSGTSGRAYNEQFF.